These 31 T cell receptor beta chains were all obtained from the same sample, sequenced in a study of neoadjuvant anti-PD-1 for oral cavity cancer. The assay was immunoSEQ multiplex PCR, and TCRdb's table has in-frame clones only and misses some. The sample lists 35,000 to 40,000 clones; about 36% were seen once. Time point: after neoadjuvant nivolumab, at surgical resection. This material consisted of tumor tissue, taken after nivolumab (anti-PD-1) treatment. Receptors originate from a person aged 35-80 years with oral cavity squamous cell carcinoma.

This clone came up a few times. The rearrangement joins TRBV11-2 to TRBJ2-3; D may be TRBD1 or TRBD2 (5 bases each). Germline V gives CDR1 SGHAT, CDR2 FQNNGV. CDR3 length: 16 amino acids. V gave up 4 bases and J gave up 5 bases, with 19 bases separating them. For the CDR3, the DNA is TGTGCCAGCAGCTCCGTGGGACGGTCATTGGTAGATACGCAGTATTTT. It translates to CASSSVGRSLVDTQYF.

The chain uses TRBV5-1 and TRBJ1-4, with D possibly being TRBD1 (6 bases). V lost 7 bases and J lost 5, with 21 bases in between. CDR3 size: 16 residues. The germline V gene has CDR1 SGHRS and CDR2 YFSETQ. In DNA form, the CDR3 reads TGCGCCAGCCACCTGGGAGGAGAAGGGGGAAATGAAAAACTGTTTTTT. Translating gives CASHLGGEGGNEKLFF.

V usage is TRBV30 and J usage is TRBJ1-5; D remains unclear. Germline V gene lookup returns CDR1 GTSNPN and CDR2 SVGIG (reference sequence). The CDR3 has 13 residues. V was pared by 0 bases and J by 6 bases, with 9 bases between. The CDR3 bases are TGTGCCTGGAGTGTACGGATGTCTCAGCCCCAGCATTTT. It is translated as CAWSVRMSQPQHF.

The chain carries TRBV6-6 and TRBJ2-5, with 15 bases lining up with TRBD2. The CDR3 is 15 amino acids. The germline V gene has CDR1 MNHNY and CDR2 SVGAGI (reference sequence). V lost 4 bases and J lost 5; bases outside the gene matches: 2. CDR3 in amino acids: CASSWTSGGAETQYF. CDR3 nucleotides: TGTGCCAGCAGTTGGACTAGCGGGGGGGCCGAGACCCAGTACTTC.

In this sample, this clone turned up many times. DNA of the CDR3: TGTGCCAGCAGCCGCTTGTCAGGGGGCGGGGGAACAGATACGCAGTATTTT. Translated: CASSRLSGGGGTDTQYF. The rearrangement joins TRBV11-2 to TRBJ2-3; D might be TRBD1 (8 bases). V lost 5 bases and J lost 3, with 21 bases in between. CDR3 length: 17 residues. Germline-derived CDR1 and CDR2 are SGHAT and FQNNGV.

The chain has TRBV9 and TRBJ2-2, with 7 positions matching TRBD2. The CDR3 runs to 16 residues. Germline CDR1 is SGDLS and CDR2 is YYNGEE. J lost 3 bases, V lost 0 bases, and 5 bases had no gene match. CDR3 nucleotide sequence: TGTGCCAGCAGCGTAGGGCTAGCGGAGTACACCGGGGAGCTGTTTTTT. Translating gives CASSVGLAEYTGELFF. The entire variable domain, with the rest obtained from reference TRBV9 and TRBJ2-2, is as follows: DSGVTQTPKHLITATGQRVTLRCSPRSGDLSVYWYQQSLDQGLQFLIQYYNGEERAKGNILERFSAQQFPDLHSELNLSSLELGDSALYFCASSVGLAEYTGELFFGEGSRLTVL.

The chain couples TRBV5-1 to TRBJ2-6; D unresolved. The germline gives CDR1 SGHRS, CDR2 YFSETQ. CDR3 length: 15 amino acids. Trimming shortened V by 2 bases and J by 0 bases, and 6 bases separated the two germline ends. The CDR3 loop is CASSFALSGANVLTF. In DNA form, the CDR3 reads TGCGCCAGCAGCTTTGCTCTCTCTGGGGCCAACGTCCTGACTTTC.

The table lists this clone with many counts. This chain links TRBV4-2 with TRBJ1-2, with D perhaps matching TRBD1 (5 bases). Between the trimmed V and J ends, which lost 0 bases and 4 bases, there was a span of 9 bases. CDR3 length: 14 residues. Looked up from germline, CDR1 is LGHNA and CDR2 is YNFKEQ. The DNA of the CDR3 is TGTGCCAGCAGCCAAGATAGGGACGTCTATGGCTACACCTTC. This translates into CASSQDRDVYGYTF.

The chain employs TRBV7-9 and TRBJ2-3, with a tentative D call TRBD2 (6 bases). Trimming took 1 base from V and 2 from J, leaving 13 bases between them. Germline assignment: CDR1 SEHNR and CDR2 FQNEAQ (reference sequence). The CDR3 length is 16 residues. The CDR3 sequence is CASSLGVRGITDTQYF. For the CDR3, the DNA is TGTGCCAGCAGCTTAGGAGTGCGGGGCATCACAGATACGCAGTATTTT. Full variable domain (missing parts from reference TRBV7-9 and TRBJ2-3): DTGVSQNPRHKITKRGQNVTFRCDPISEHNRLYWYRQTLGQGPEFLTYFQNEAQLEKSRLLSDRFSAERPKGSFSTLEIQRTEQGDSAMYLCASSLGVRGITDTQYFGPGTRLTVL.

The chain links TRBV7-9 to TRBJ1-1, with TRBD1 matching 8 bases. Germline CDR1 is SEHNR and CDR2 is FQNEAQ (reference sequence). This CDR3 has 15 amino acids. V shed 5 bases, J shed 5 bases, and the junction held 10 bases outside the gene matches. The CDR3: CASSKTGGAGTEAFF. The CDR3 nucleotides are TGTGCCAGCAGCAAAACAGGGGGTGCAGGGACTGAAGCTTTCTTT.

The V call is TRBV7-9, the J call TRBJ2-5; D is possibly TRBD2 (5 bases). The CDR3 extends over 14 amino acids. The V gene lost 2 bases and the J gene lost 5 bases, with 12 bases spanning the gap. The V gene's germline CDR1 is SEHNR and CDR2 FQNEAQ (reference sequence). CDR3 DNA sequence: TGTGCCAGCAGCTTACCGGGGAGAGTGGAGACCCAGTACTTC. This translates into CASSLPGRVETQYF.

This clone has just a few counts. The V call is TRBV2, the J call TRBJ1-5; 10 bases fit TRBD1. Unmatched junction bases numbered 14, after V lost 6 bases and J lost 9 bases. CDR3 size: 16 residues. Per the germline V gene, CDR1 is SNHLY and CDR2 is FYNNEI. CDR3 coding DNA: TGTGCCAGCAGCGTAGCCGGGACAGGGGTTCTTGGGCCCCAGCATTTT. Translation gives CASSVAGTGVLGPQHF.

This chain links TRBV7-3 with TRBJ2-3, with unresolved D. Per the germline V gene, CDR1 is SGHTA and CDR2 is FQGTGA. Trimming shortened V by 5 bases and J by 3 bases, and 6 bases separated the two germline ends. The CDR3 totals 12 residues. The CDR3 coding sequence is TGTGCCAGCAGCCAGACAACAGATACGCAGTATTTT. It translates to CASSQTTDTQYF. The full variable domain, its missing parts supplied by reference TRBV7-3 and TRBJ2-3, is GAGVSQTPSNKVTEKGKYVELRCDPISGHTALYWYRQSLGQGPEFLIYFQGTGAADDSGLPNDRFFAVRPEGSVSTLKIQRTERGDSAVYLCASSQTTDTQYFGPGTRLTVL.

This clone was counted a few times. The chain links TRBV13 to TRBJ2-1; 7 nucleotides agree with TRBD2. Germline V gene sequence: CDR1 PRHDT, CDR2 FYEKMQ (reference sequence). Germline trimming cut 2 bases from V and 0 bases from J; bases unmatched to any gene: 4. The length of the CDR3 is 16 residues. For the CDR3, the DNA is TGTGCCAGCAGCTTATTCGGGGGGAGCTCCTACAATGAGCAGTTCTTC. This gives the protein CASSLFGGSSYNEQFF.

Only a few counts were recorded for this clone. CDR3 DNA: TGCAGCGTCCAGGGCGCTTTAGGGGACACCTATGGCTACACCTTC. Translation gives CSVQGALGDTYGYTF. The chain links TRBV29-1 to TRBJ1-2; D might be TRBD1 (6 bases). Trimming pared 6 bases from V and 4 bases from J, leaving 21 bases between. The CDR3 sequence is 15 residues long. Germline V gives CDR1 SQVTM, CDR2 ANQGSEA.

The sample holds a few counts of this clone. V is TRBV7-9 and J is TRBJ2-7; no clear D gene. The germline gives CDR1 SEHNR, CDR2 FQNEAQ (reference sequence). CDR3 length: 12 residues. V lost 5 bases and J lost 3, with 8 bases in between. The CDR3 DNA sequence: TGTGCCAGCAGCCGGGTCGGCTACGAGCAGTACTTC. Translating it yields CASSRVGYEQYF.

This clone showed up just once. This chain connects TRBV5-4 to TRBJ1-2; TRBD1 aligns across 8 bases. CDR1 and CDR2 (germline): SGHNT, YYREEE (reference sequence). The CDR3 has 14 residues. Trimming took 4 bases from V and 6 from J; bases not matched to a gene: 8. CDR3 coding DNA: TGTGCCAGCAGCACTAGACAGGGGAGGGATGGCTACACCTTC. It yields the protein CASSTRQGRDGYTF.

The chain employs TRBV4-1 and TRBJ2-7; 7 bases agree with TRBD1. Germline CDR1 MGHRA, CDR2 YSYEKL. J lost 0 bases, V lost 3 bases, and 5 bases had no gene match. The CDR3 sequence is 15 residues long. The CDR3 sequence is CASSHGTAISYEQYF. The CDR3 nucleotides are TGCGCCAGCAGCCACGGGACAGCAATCTCCTACGAGCAGTACTTC.

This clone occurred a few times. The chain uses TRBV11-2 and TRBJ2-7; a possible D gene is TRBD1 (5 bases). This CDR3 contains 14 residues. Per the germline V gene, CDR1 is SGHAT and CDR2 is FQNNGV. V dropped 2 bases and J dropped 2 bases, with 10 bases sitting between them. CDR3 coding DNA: TGTGCCAGCAGCTTACAAGGGGCAGCCTACGAGCAGTACTTC. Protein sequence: CASSLQGAAYEQYF.

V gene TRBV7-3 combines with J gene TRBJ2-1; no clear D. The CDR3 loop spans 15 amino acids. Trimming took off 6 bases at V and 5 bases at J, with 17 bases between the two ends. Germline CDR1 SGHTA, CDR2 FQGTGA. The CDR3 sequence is CASRPNPTQHNEQFF. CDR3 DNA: TGTGCCAGCAGGCCCAACCCCACGCAGCACAATGAGCAGTTCTTC. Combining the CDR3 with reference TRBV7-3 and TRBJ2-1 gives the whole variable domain GAGVSQTPSNKVTEKGKYVELRCDPISGHTALYWYRQSLGQGPEFLIYFQGTGAADDSGLPNDRFFAVRPEGSVSTLKIQRTERGDSAVYLCASRPNPTQHNEQFFGPGTRLTVL.

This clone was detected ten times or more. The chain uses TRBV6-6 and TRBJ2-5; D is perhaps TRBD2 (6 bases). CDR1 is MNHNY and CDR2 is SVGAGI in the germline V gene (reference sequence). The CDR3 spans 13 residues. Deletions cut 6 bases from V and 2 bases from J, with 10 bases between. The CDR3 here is CASSQTRQETQYF. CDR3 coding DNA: TGTGCCAGCAGCCAGACTAGACAAGAGACCCAGTACTTC.

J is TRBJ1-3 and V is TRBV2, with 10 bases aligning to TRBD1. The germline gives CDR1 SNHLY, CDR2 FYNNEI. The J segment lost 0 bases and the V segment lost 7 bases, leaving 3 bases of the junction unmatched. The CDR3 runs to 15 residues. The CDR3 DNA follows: TGTGCCAGCACCGGGACAGGGGACTCTGGAAACACCATATATTTT. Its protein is CASTGTGDSGNTIYF. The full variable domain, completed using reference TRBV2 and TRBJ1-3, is EPEVTQTPSHQVTQMGQEVILRCVPISNHLYFYWYRQILGQKVEFLVSFYNNEISEKSEIFDDQFSVERPDGSNFTLKIRSTKLEDSAMYFCASTGTGDSGNTIYFGEGSWLTVV.

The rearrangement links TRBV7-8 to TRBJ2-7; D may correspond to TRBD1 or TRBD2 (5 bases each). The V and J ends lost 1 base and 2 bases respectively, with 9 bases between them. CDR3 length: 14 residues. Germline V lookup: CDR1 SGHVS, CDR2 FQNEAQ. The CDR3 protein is CASSLVLGAYEQYF. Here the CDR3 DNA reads TGTGCCAGCAGCTTAGTTTTGGGGGCCTACGAGCAGTACTTC.

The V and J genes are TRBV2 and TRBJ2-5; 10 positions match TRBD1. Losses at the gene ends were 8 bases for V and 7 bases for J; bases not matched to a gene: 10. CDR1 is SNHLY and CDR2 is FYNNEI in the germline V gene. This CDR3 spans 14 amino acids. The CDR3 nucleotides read TGTGCCAGCCCCGGGACAGGGGTTGATCGGACCCAGTACTTC. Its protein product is CASPGTGVDRTQYF.

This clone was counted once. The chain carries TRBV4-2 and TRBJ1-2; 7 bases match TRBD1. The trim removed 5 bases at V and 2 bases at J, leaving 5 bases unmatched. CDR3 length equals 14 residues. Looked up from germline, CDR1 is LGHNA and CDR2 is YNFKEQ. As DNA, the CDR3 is TGTGCCAGCAGCTCCGGACAGGAGAACTATGGCTACACCTTC. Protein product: CASSSGQENYGYTF.

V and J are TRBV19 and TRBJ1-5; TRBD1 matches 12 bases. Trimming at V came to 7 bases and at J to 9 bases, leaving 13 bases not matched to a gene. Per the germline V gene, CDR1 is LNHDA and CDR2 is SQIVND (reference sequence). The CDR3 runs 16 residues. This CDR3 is CASTLTGTGGIRPQHF. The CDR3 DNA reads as TGTGCCAGTACCCTAACCGGGACAGGGGGCATTCGGCCCCAGCATTTT.

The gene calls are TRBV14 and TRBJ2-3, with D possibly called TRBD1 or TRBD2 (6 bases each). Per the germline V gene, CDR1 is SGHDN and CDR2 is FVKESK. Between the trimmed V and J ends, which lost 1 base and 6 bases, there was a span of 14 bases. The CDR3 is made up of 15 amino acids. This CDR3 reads CASSQVFGGPDTQYF. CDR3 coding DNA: TGTGCCAGCAGCCAAGTTTTCGGGGGCCCTGATACGCAGTATTTT.

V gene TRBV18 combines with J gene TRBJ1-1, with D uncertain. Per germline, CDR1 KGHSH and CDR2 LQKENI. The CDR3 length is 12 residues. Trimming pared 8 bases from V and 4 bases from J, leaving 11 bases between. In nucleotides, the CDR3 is TGTGCCAGCCAAACAAGTGGCACTGAAGCTTTCTTT. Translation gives CASQTSGTEAFF.

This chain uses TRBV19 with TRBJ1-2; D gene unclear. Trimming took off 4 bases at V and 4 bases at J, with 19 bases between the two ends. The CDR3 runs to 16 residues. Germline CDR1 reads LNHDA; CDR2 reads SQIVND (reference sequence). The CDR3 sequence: CASSRGYGGFGYGYTF. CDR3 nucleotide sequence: TGTGCCAGTAGTAGAGGGTATGGCGGATTCGGCTATGGCTACACCTTC. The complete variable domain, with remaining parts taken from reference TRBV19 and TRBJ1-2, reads DGGITQSPKYLFRKEGQNVTLSCEQNLNHDAMYWYRQDPGQGLRLIYYSQIVNDFQKGDIAEGYSVSREKKESFPLTVTSAQKNPTAFYLCASSRGYGGFGYGYTFGSGTRLTVV.

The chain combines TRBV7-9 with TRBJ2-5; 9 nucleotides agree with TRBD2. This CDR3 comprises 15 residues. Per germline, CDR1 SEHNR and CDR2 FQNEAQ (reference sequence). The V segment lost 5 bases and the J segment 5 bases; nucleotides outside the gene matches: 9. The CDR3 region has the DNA TGTGCCAGCAGCCTTAGCGGGAGAGGTAGGGAGACCCAGTACTTC. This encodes CASSLSGRGRETQYF.

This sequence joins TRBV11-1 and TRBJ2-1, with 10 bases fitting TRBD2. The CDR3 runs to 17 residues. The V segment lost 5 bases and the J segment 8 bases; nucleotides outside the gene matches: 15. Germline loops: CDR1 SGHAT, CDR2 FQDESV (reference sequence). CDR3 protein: CASSRWTSGNQGDEQFF. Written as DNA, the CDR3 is TGTGCCAGCAGCAGATGGACTAGCGGAAACCAAGGCGATGAGCAGTTCTTC.